One and the same sample provided the 5 T cell receptor beta chains below, sequenced in a study of blood T cell repertoires in COVID-19. Measured with immunoSEQ multiplex PCR; TCRdb has only the in-frame clones, and not every one. The sample holds 140,000 or so clones; 81% are singletons and the top ten take around 8.5%. Sequencing input: peripheral blood. The origin of the receptors is a human donor in a cohort sampled during active COVID-19.

The chain carries TRBV5-1 and TRBJ1-4, with 7 bases matching TRBD1. V was pared by 2 bases and J by 5 bases, with 12 bases of the junction left unmatched. The V gene's germline CDR1 is SGHRS and CDR2 YFSETQ. The length of the CDR3 is 17 residues. CDR3 residues: CASSLGANQGVNEKLFF. The CDR3, as DNA: TGCGCCAGCAGCTTAGGCGCTAACCAGGGGGTAAATGAAAAACTGTTTTTT.

The V and J genes are TRBV28 and TRBJ1-1, with D perhaps TRBD1 (5 bases). Germline CDR1 is MDHEN and CDR2 is SYDVKM. Trimming pared 6 bases from V and 5 bases from J, leaving 13 bases between. This CDR3 is 13 amino acids long. The CDR3 sequence: CASRLQRGTEAFF. The CDR3 nucleotides read TGTGCCAGCAGGCTACAACGGGGGACTGAAGCTTTCTTT. Drawing the rest from reference TRBV28 and TRBJ1-1, the complete variable domain is DVKVTQSSRYLVKRTGEKVFLECVQDMDHENMFWYRQDPGLGLRLIYFSYDVKMKEKGDIPEGYSVSREKKERFSLILESASTNQTSMYLCASRLQRGTEAFFGQGTRLTVV.

V usage is TRBV7-7 and J usage is TRBJ2-2; 15 nucleotides agree with TRBD2. The germline V gene encodes CDR1 SSHAT and CDR2 FNYEAQ (reference sequence). V gave up 3 bases and J gave up 7 bases; unmatched junction bases: 9. This CDR3 is built from 18 residues. CDR3 protein: CASSFGLAGGEGSGELFF. CDR3 DNA: TGTGCCAGCAGCTTCGGACTAGCGGGAGGGGAAGGAAGCGGGGAGCTGTTTTTT.

The gene calls are TRBV28 and TRBJ1-6, with D maybe TRBD1 (5 bases). With 7 bases removed from V and 5 bases from J, the gap between germline ends came to 12 bases. This CDR3 is built from 14 residues. Germline V gene sequence: CDR1 MDHEN, CDR2 SYDVKM. The CDR3 bases are TGTGCCAGCAATACCGGGGGACATAATTCACCCCTCCACTTT. Translation gives CASNTGGHNSPLHF.

This chain connects TRBV3-1 (or the pseudogene TRBV3-2) to TRBJ1-2, with TRBD1 matching over 9 bases. The CDR3 runs to 16 residues. The germline CDR1 and CDR2 sequences are LGHDT and YNNKEL (reference sequence). Germline trimming cut 0 bases from V and 7 bases from J; bases unmatched to any gene: 9. CDR3 amino acids: CASSQEPGQGLFGYTF. DNA for the CDR3: TGTGCCAGCAGCCAAGAACCGGGACAGGGTTTATTTGGCTACACCTTC.